Listed below are T cell receptor beta chains from one sample, sequenced in a study of radiation and T cells in renal cell carcinoma. The data were produced by immunoSEQ multiplex PCR, yet TCRdb's version contains in-frame clones alone and is incomplete. Of some 75,000 clones listed, around 80% were seen once; the top ten hold approximately 5%. The sequencing used blood, collected from a patient whose treatment included radiotherapy and nephrectomy. The receptors were sampled from a man between 60 and 70 years old with renal cell carcinoma. CDR3s include the opening cysteine and the closing phenylalanine or tryptophan. The order of the fields is clone size, V gene, D gene, J gene, CDR3 protein, CDR3 DNA. The D gene is left open where the match is weak. Rows may omit the clone size; those that give it use once, few, many or a size class.

>NA|TRBV28|TRBD2|TRBJ2-7
CASSLWGTSGIHSYEQYF
TGTGCCAGCAGTTTATGGGGGACTAGCGGGATCCACTCCTACGAGCAGTACTTC
>NA|TRBV2|NA|TRBJ2-1
CASSEAGPYVYNEQFF
TGTGCCAGCAGTGAAGCCGGACCCTATGTTTACAATGAGCAGTTCTTC
>once|TRBV11-2|NA|TRBJ2-5
CASSLGAHKETQYF
TGTGCCAGCAGCTTGGGGGCGCACAAAGAGACCCAGTACTTC
>NA|TRBV7-2|NA|TRBJ1-5
CASSLAGGQPQHF
TGTGCCAGCAGCTTAGCGGGGGGCCAGCCCCAGCATTTT
>NA|TRBV6-6|TRBD1|TRBJ2-7
CASSWTGRSYEQYF
TGTGCCAGCAGCTGGACAGGGAGGTCCTACGAGCAGTACTTC
>NA|TRBV10-3|NA|TRBJ1-1
CAISGQGLTEAFF
TGTGCCATCAGTGGGCAGGGGTTAACTGAAGCTTTCTTT
>few|TRBV7-8|TRBD2|TRBJ2-7
CASSTRTGLAGDEQYF
TGTGCCAGCAGCACGCGAACTGGACTAGCGGGAGACGAGCAGTACTTC
>NA|TRBV5-4|TRBD2|TRBJ2-2
CASSFVPLAGVRSGELFF
TGTGCCAGCAGCTTTGTCCCACTAGCGGGAGTAAGGTCCGGGGAGCTGTTTTTT
>NA|TRBV4-1|NA|TRBJ1-1
CASSRQVLNTEAFF
TGCGCCAGCAGCCGACAGGTTCTTAACACTGAAGCTTTCTTT
>NA|TRBV5-4|TRBD2|TRBJ2-1
CATDTRAGRGDNEQFF
TGTGCCACCGATACCCGAGCGGGAAGAGGGGACAATGAGCAGTTCTTC
>NA|TRBV2|NA|TRBJ1-6
CASSERQGSSYNSPLHF
TGTGCCAGCAGTGAACGGCAGGGAAGCTCCTATAATTCACCCCTCCACTTT